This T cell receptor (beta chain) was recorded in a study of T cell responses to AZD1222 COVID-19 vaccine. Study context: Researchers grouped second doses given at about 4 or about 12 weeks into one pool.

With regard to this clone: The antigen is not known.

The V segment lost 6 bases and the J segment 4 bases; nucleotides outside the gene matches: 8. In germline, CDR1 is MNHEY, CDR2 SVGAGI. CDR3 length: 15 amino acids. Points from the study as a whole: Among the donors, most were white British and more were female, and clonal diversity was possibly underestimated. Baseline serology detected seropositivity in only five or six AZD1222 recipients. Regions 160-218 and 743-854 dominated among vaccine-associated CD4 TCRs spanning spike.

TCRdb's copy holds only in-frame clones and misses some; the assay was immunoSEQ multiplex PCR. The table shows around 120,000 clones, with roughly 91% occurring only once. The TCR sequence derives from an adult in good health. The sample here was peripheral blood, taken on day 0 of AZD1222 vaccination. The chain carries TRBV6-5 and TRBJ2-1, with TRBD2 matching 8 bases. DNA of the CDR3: TGTGCCAGCAGCCAAATTCTAGCGGGTTACAATGAGCAGTTCTTC. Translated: CASSQILAGYNEQFF.